A single T cell receptor beta chain is shown here with its context. Its antigen remains undetermined. No qualities accompany the bases; no much larger clone lies one base away. Healthy HIV-negative adults with no recently reported acute infections or vaccinations were included as donors. Only Caucasian adults living in Nashville, Tennessee, USA were represented among the donors. For unsorted samples, some 100 million PBMCs were counted and genomic DNA was extracted with the QIAamp DNA Blood Mini kit. Blood was collected by leukapheresis, and PBMCs were isolated by Ficoll-Histopaque density gradient centrifugation and then cryopreserved in liquid nitrogen vapor phase. This sample stems from a study of shared clonotypes between healthy human individuals (dated by TCRdb to the early 2020s). Study-wide context: The cohort included a few men and two women between 18 and 49 years of age. The study deeply sequenced blood TCR repertoires of five healthy adults to estimate repertoire size and the extent of clonotype sharing between individuals. Libraries were prepared and TCR repertoires were sequenced by different laboratories using diverse techniques, in order to increase sequencing depth and limit assay-specific biases. Leukapheresis yielded between about 0.9 and 8.9 billion PBMCs per donor. Study-wide findings and limitations: Based on pairwise subsampling, the degree of clonotype sharing among donors was expected to be affected by sequencing depth. The genetic and exposure-history diversity represented was limited by the small number of donors. Sampling was restricted to blood, and TCR repertoires in tissue are likely to differ from TCR repertoires in blood.

According to the germline V gene, CDR1 reads SGHRS and CDR2 reads YFSETQ. Here V drops 6 bases and J drops 5 bases, and the junction holds 1 base not matched to any gene. The cysteine opens and the phenylalanine closes a CDR3 of 12 amino acids. Only the CDR3 DNA is retained, 36 bases long and in frame from the first base. Using the deep immunoSEQ assay, TCR CDR3 regions were amplified from genomic DNA by multiplex PCR. For each cell subset, the extracted genomic DNA was distributed evenly across all wells of several immunoSEQ 96-well plates, and each plate served as one replicate. Each replicate PCR for unsorted PBMC received roughly 300 ng genomic DNA, equal to approximately 30,000 T cell genomes. Genomic DNA from unsorted PBMC was sequenced over ten immunoSEQ deep assay plates. Purified libraries were measured with a Qubit 3.0 fluorometer, size-checked on a Bioanalyzer 2100, and measured again with the KAPA Library Quantification kit. Every immunoSEQ 96-well plate was sequenced on a dedicated single-read 150-cycle Illumina NextSeq 550 flow cell. The study's own analysis went as follows. The immunoSEQ output contained only junctional sequences without quality scores, so filtering could not match that applied to full-length reads. To assign V/J genes and CDR3, sequences were annotated using PyIR, a Python wrapper for IgBLAST v1.9, with IMGT germline references. Any read was removed if the V/J assignment was weak (E-value above 1e-6), the CDR3 was missing, or the read contained stop codons, out-of-frame junctions, or ambiguous translated residues. V3J clonotypes were defined by identical inferred V gene, J gene, and CDR3 amino acid sequence. Percentage overlap between repertoires was calculated by dividing the number of shared unique clonotypes by the size of the smaller repertoire. Richness of each repertoire was evaluated using RTK rarefaction, the Chao1 estimator, and Recon v2.1 estimates of unobserved clonotypes. Entries here come from immuneACCESS through TCRdb and include only in-frame sequences with V and J called. Some clones fail to appear in such tables; in the studies checked, an unresolved V gene covers under half of the shortfall, and the cause of the remainder is unknown. Clone size and V and J calls were adopted from that table, with D and trimming inferred from the DNA. This sample comprises around 430,000 clones, 79% of them detected only once. Together, the top ten hold approximately 13% of the sample.

This sequence originates from a woman in her 40s in good health. Some clones in this sample may be carry-over from other donors' samples. Specimen: PBMCs. The V and J genes are TRBV5-1 and TRBJ2-7; 11 bases in between match TRBD1. Read as DNA, the sequence is TGCGCCAGCAAGGGACAGGGGGACGAGCAGTACTTC. This is translated as CASKGQGDEQYF. Full variable domain (CDR3 extended with the reference TRBV5-1 and TRBJ2-7 proteins): KAGVTQTPRYLIKTRGQQVTLSCSPISGHRSVSWYQQTPGQGLQFLFEYFSETQRNKGNFPGRFSGRQFSNSRSEMNVSTLELGDSALYLCASKGQGDEQYFGPGTRLTVT.